The source of this TCR beta chain is a study of CD8+CD57+ T cells in acquired aplastic anemia. Study-level information: On average, healthy donors gave some 9.8 million reads for CD4+ cells. Study-level results: In common between the patients and the controls were some 28 CD8+ CDR3 sequences.

This clonotype was counted many times. Its target is unknown. TCR beta VDJ combinations and CDR3 sequences were profiled from genomic DNA. Each CDR3 protein is one row after TCRdb ran MiXCR on the reads. The table has some 68,000 distinct CDR3 sequences, around 50% seen once. The CDR3 spans 15 residues. Looked up from germline, CDR1 is MGHRA and CDR2 is YSYEKL. V lost 3 bases to trimming and J lost 0 bases, with 9 bases between them. Sequenced: sorted CD4+, CD8+, or CD8+CD57+ T cells (not recorded which) from PBMCs. The chain combines TRBV4-1 with TRBJ1-5; D remains ambiguous. The source is a human donor in good health, serving as a control. The CDR3 region is CASSHKTASNQPQHF. CDR3 bases: TGCGCCAGCAGCCATAAAACTGCTAGCAATCAGCCCCAGCATTTT.